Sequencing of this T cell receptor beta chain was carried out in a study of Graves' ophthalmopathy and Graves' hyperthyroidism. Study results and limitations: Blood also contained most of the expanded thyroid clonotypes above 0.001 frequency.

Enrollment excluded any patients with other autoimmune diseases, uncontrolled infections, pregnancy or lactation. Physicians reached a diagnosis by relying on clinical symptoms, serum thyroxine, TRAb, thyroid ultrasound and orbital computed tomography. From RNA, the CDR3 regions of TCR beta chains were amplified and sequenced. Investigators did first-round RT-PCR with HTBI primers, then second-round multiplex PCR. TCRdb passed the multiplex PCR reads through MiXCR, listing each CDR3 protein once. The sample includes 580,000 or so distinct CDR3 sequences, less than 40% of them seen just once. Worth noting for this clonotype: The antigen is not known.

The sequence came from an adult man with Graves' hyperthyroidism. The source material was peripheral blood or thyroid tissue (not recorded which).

The CDR3 is CATSSSGAPGSLGYTF. The CDR3 DNA follows: TGTGCCACCAGCTCATCAGGGGCCCCAGGGTCTCTTGGCTACACCTTC. V gene TRBV15 combines with J gene TRBJ1-2, with a weak D call TRBD1 (6 bases). CDR3 length: 16 amino acids. Deletions cut 5 bases from V and 7 bases from J, with 23 bases between. Germline V gene data show CDR1 as LNHNV and CDR2 as YYDKDF (reference sequence).